What follows are 17 T cell receptor beta chains derived from one specimen sequenced in a study of cytomegalovirus exposure and HLA in healthy donors. Amplification used 60 Vbeta primers and 13 Jbeta primers. Only in-frame clones appear in the TCRdb table, and some are missing; sequencing was by immunoSEQ multiplex PCR. The sample gives about 130,000 clones, 17% of which show up once; about 2.6% is in the top ten. Specimen: PBMCs. Every receptor here comes from a female donor in good health and CMV-seropositive.

The rearrangement links TRBV30 to TRBJ2-5, with TRBD2 matching 11 bases. The V and J ends lost 0 bases and 3 bases, in that order; junction bases with no gene match: 6. The length of the CDR3 is 16 residues. Germline values: CDR1 GTSNPN, CDR2 SVGIG (reference sequence). CDR3 sequence reads: CAWSVIGTSGKETQYF. The CDR3 DNA reads as TGTGCCTGGAGTGTAATAGGGACTAGCGGCAAAGAGACCCAGTACTTC. The complete variable domain, with remaining parts taken from reference TRBV30 and TRBJ2-5, reads SQTIHQWPATLVQPVGSPLSLECTVEGTSNPNLYWYRQAAGRGLQLLFYSVGIGQISSEVPQNLSASRPQDRQFILSSKKLLLSDSGFYLCAWSVIGTSGKETQYFGPGTRLLVL.

There are a few counts of this clone. The chain combines TRBV19 with TRBJ2-3; 12 bases are a match to TRBD2. This CDR3 has 15 residues. Germline loops: CDR1 LNHDA, CDR2 SQIVND (reference sequence). The J segment lost 4 bases and the V segment lost 4 bases, leaving 3 bases of the junction unmatched. For the CDR3, the DNA is TGTGCCAGTAGTAGGACTAGCGGGATACCAGATACGCAGTATTTT. It codes for CASSRTSGIPDTQYF.

A few counts support this clone. V gene TRBV7-6 combines with J gene TRBJ2-3; no clear D. Germline CDR1 reads SGHVS; CDR2 reads FNYEAQ. Trimming stripped 3 bases from V and 2 bases from J, with 9 bases between. This CDR3 region has 14 residues. DNA for the CDR3: TGTGCCAGCAGCTTTGTCTACCCCACAGATACGCAGTATTTT. Residues: CASSFVYPTDTQYF.

This clone was detected only a few times. The chain employs TRBV7-8 and TRBJ1-5; TRBD1 agrees at 7 bases. Germline CDR1 reads SGHVS; CDR2 reads FQNEAQ. The CDR3 extends over 13 amino acids. V shed 3 bases, J shed 11 bases, and the junction held 7 bases outside the gene matches. The CDR3 DNA sequence: TGTGCCAGCAGCTTTACAGGGGATGGTTCCCAGCATTTT. As protein: CASSFTGDGSQHF.

This clone was observed a few times. The genes are TRBV7-8 and TRBJ1-3; the match to TRBD1 covers 7 bases. Unmatched junction bases numbered 8, after V lost 6 bases and J lost 3 bases. Per the germline V gene, CDR1 is SGHVS and CDR2 is FQNEAQ. CDR3 length equals 15 residues. The CDR3 DNA reads TGTGCCAGCAGACGTGACAGGGATTATGGAAACACCATATATTTT. Its translation: CASRRDRDYGNTIYF.

In this sample, this clone turned up a few times. This chain uses TRBV6-5 with TRBJ2-3, with 8 bases lining up with TRBD2. V dropped 6 bases and J dropped 6; count of bases not matched to a gene: 11. This CDR3 spans 15 amino acids. Germline V lookup: CDR1 MNHEY, CDR2 SVGAGI. The CDR3 sequence is CASSPLVRGDDTQYF. In DNA form, the CDR3 reads TGTGCCAGCAGCCCCCTAGTGCGGGGGGACGATACGCAGTATTTT.

V usage is TRBV7-2 and J usage is TRBJ1-1, with D uncertain. Germline CDR1 is SGHTA and CDR2 is FQGNSA. V lost 5 bases, J lost 3 bases, and 13 bases lay in between. The CDR3 is 14 amino acids. The CDR3 bases are TGTGCCAGCAGCGGTATGAGTGTCTACACTGAAGCTTTCTTT. This translates into CASSGMSVYTEAFF.

This clone was seen a handful of times. The genes are TRBV27 and TRBJ1-1; tentatively, D is TRBD1 (5 bases). There are 14 residues in the CDR3. The V gene lost 3 bases and the J gene lost 3 bases, with 11 bases spanning the gap. Per germline, CDR1 MNHEY and CDR2 SMNVEV (reference sequence). The CDR3 is CASSFLGGDTEAFF. CDR3 sequence (DNA): TGTGCCAGCAGTTTTTTGGGGGGGGACACTGAAGCTTTCTTT.

The chain is built from TRBV5-1 and TRBJ2-1, with TRBD1 identical over 9 bases. The J segment lost 9 bases and the V segment lost 2 bases, leaving 9 bases of the junction unmatched. The CDR3 has 15 amino acids. Germline V gene lookup returns CDR1 SGHRS and CDR2 YFSETQ. CDR3 nucleotides: TGCGCCAGCAGCTTACCCGGGACAGGGCAGGGTGAGCAGTTCTTC. It encodes CASSLPGTGQGEQFF. The full variable domain, completed using reference TRBV5-1 and TRBJ2-1, is KAGVTQTPRYLIKTRGQQVTLSCSPISGHRSVSWYQQTPGQGLQFLFEYFSETQRNKGNFPGRFSGRQFSNSRSEMNVSTLELGDSALYLCASSLPGTGQGEQFFGPGTRLTVL.

The chain joins TRBV10-3 to TRBJ1-2; D not certain. The length of the CDR3 is 13 residues. CDR1 ENHRY and CDR2 SYGVKD come from the germline V gene. With 2 bases removed from V and 11 bases from J, the gap between germline ends came to 15 bases. As DNA, the CDR3 is TGTGCCATCAGTGAGACCGGTTTATTTCGGTACACCTTC. The encoded protein is CAISETGLFRYTF.

V usage is TRBV28 and J usage is TRBJ1-2, with D possibly being TRBD1 (5 bases). The CDR3 covers 13 residues. Per the germline V gene, CDR1 is MDHEN and CDR2 is SYDVKM. Trimming cost V 5 bases and J 7 bases, with 14 bases left between them. In nucleotides, the CDR3 is TGTGCCAGCAGTGATACAGGATATGCTGGCTACACCTTC. Its translation is CASSDTGYAGYTF.

The V gene is TRBV5-1, the J gene TRBJ1-1; TRBD1 agrees at 9 bases. CDR1 and CDR2 (germline): SGHRS, YFSETQ. V shed 0 bases and J 5 bases; nucleotides not matched to a gene: 5. The length of the CDR3 is 15 residues. The chain's CDR3 is CASSLGQGGRTEAFF. CDR3 sequence (DNA): TGCGCCAGCAGCTTGGGACAGGGGGGGAGGACTGAAGCTTTCTTT.

The chain combines TRBV7-9 with TRBJ2-7; TRBD1 matches 9 bases. From germline, CDR1 is SEHNR and CDR2 FQNEAQ (reference sequence). V shed 2 bases, J shed 5 bases, and the junction held 4 bases outside the gene matches. This CDR3 is 14 amino acids long. For the CDR3, the DNA is TGTGCCAGCAGCTTAACAGGGGGCATCAACGAGCAGTACTTC. This codes for CASSLTGGINEQYF.

This sequence joins TRBV23-1 and TRBJ1-5; TRBD1 matches 9 bases. TRBV23-1 is identified as an open reading frame with a role that is uncertain. With 4 bases clipped from V and 7 bases from J, the junction kept 17 bases outside the gene matches. The CDR3 has 18 amino acids. CDR3 protein: CASSLTTGWTGVGQPQHF. The CDR3 nucleotides read TGCGCCAGCAGTCTGACAACCGGGTGGACAGGGGTCGGGCAGCCCCAGCATTTT.

The chain joins TRBV5-1 to TRBJ2-2, with D uncertain. The CDR3 length is 14 residues. Germline V lookup: CDR1 SGHRS, CDR2 YFSETQ. The V gene lost 7 bases and the J gene lost 0 bases, with 10 bases spanning the gap. This chain's CDR3 is CASLLEANTGELFF. CDR3 DNA sequence: TGCGCCAGCCTGCTCGAGGCGAACACCGGGGAGCTGTTTTTT.

This clone appeared a few times. This chain links TRBV29-1 with TRBJ1-4, with 10 bases identical to TRBD1. The CDR3 runs to 14 residues. The ends lost 7 bases at V and 5 bases at J; junction bases unmatched: 7. CDR1 and CDR2 (germline): SQVTM, ANQGSEA. DNA of the CDR3: TGCAGCGCATCCGAGGACAGGGGGAATGAAAAACTGTTTTTT. It specifies CSASEDRGNEKLFF.

A few counts support this clone. The chain couples TRBV10-1 to TRBJ1-5, with 7 bases that match TRBD1. V lost 2 bases and J lost 4; bases outside the gene matches: 14. CDR3 length: 18 amino acids. Germline V CDR1 and CDR2: WNHNN, SYGVQD (reference sequence). DNA of the CDR3: TGCGCCAGCAGTGAGCCCGGAGGGTACAGGGGAGTTAATCAGCCCCAGCATTTT. It codes for CASSEPGGYRGVNQPQHF.